The present TCR beta chain was sequenced within a study of cytomegalovirus exposure and HLA in healthy donors. Regarding the study as a whole: Specific recognition of CMV antigens was confirmed in vitro for a few chains (all CMV-associated). V- and J-gene trimming in TCR beta was tied to a missense DCLRE1C variant by an analysis performed later.

Amplification used 60 Vbeta primers and 13 Jbeta primers. Assay: immunoSEQ multiplex PCR; the TCRdb copy retains only in-frame clones and omits some. The table lists 150,000 to 200,000 clones, over 75% of them singletons. This clone turned up a few times. Its antigen is as yet unknown. Additional DNA sequences in this sample encode the identical CDR3. V lost 1 base and J lost 5; bases outside the gene matches: 3. Germline V gene data show CDR1 as SNHLY and CDR2 as FYNNEI. The length of the CDR3 is 14 residues. The sequenced material came from PBMCs. The chain recombines TRBV2 with TRBJ1-2; 8 bases match TRBD1. This TCR was sampled from a female donor in good health and CMV-seronegative. The CDR3 DNA follows: TGTGCCAGCAGTGAAGGACAGGGGCCTTATGGCTACACCTTC. Encoded protein: CASSEGQGPYGYTF.